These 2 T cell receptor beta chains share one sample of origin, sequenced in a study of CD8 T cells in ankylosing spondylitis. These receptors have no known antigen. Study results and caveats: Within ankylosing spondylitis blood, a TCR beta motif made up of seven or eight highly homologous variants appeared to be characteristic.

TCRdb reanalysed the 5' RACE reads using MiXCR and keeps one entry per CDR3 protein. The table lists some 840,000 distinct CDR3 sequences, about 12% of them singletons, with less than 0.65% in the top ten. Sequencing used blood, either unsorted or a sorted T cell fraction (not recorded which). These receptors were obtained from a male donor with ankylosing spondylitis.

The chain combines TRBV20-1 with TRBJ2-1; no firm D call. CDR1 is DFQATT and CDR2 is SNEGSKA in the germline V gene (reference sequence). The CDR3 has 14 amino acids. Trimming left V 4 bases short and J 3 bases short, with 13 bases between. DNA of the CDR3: TGCAGTGCTATTAGCCCGAGAAACTACAATGAGCAGTTCTTC. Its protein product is CSAISPRNYNEQFF.

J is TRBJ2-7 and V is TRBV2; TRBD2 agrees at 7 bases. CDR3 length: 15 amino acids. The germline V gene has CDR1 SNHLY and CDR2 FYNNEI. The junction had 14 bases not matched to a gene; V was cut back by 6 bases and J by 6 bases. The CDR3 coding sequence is TGTGCCAGCAGCCTACCTGGGGGGGGGAGACCCGAGCAGTACTTC. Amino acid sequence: CASSLPGGGRPEQYF.